Listed here are 23 T cell receptor beta chains from one sample, sequenced in a study of PD-L1 blockade in urothelial cancer. Here immunoSEQ multiplex PCR was the method, and the copy in TCRdb shows in-frame clones only, minus some. The data hold just over 14,000 clones, with approximately 90% observed a single time. The source material was PBMCs, sampled around atezolizumab (anti-PD-L1) treatment. These receptors all stem from a man between 65 and 85 years old with urothelial cancer.

The chain is built from TRBV27 and TRBJ2-1; perhaps TRBD2 as D (5 bases). The germline V gene has CDR1 MNHEY and CDR2 SMNVEV (reference sequence). This CDR3 spans 13 amino acids. Trimming removed 4 bases at V and 8 bases at J, with 12 bases between. This CDR3 reads CASSSVPGYEQFF. CDR3 nucleotide sequence: TGTGCCAGCAGTTCTGTTCCGGGATATGAGCAGTTCTTC.

This chain uses TRBV27 with TRBJ2-1; the D gene is possibly TRBD1 (5 bases). The CDR3 is 13 residues long. Trimming shortened V by 3 bases and J by 6 bases, and 9 bases separated the two germline ends. CDR1 MNHEY and CDR2 SMNVEV come from the germline V gene (reference sequence). The CDR3 protein is CASSFRGANEQFF. DNA for the CDR3: TGTGCCAGCAGTTTCCGTGGGGCCAATGAGCAGTTCTTC.

The chain combines TRBV27 with TRBJ1-2; 12 bases map to TRBD1. The germline V gene encodes CDR1 MNHEY and CDR2 SMNVEV (reference sequence). Trimming cost V 4 bases and J 6 bases; bases outside gene matches: 6. The CDR3 loop spans 15 amino acids. This chain's CDR3 is CASSYGDRGRDGYTF. In DNA form, the CDR3 reads TGTGCCAGCAGTTACGGGGACAGGGGGCGCGATGGCTACACCTTC.

V usage is TRBV10-3 and J usage is TRBJ2-2; perhaps TRBD2 as D (6 bases). V was trimmed by 2 bases and J by 4 bases, leaving 11 bases between them. The V gene's germline CDR1 is ENHRY and CDR2 SYGVKD. CDR3 length: 15 amino acids. The CDR3 is CAISEGGLGTGELFF. The CDR3 DNA follows: TGTGCCATCAGTGAGGGGGGACTCGGCACCGGGGAGCTGTTTTTT.

The chain combines TRBV7-9 with TRBJ2-5; D is unresolved. The CDR3 has 12 amino acids. Germline assignment: CDR1 SEHNR and CDR2 FQNEAQ (reference sequence). The V end lost 2 bases, the J end lost 4 bases, and 5 bases lay between the germline ends. CDR3 residues: CASSLFLETQYF. The DNA of the CDR3 is TGTGCCAGCAGCTTATTCCTAGAGACCCAGTACTTC.

The chain uses TRBV11-3 and TRBJ2-2; D might be TRBD1 (6 bases). This CDR3 contains 17 residues. CDR1 is SGHNT and CDR2 is YENEEA in the germline V gene. With 1 base removed from V and 3 bases from J, the gap between germline ends came to 15 bases. The CDR3: CASSLGAGVRDTGELFF. CDR3 coding DNA: TGTGCCAGCAGCTTAGGGGCAGGGGTCCGTGACACCGGGGAGCTGTTTTTT.

The chain employs TRBV5-4 and TRBJ2-3, with D perhaps TRBD1 (5 bases). Trimming pared 0 bases from V and 2 bases from J, leaving 10 bases between. Germline V gene sequence: CDR1 SGHNT, CDR2 YYREEE (reference sequence). The CDR3 is 15 amino acids. CDR3 protein: CASSLEVGHTDTQYF. DNA of the CDR3: TGTGCCAGCAGCTTGGAAGTAGGACACACAGATACGCAGTATTTT.

V is TRBV12-5 and J is TRBJ2-3; D is possibly TRBD2 (6 bases). Looked up from germline, CDR1 is LGHNT and CDR2 is FRNRAP. The CDR3 runs to 13 residues. V was pared by 6 bases and J by 2 bases, with 9 bases between. The CDR3 coding sequence is TGTGCTAGTGGGGGGACTGTCACAGATACGCAGTATTTT. This sequence encodes CASGGTVTDTQYF.

The CDR3 reads CASKSGKSTDTQYF. As DNA, the CDR3 is TGTGCCAGCAAGTCCGGGAAAAGCACAGATACGCAGTATTTT. The chain is built from TRBV6-1 and TRBJ2-3; perhaps TRBD2 as D (5 bases). Germline V gene lookup returns CDR1 MNHNS and CDR2 SASEGT. The CDR3 is 14 amino acids. Trimming shortened V by 7 bases and J by 0 bases, and 11 bases separated the two germline ends.

V gene TRBV6-5 combines with J gene TRBJ1-6; D may be TRBD1 (6 bases). CDR1 MNHEY and CDR2 SVGAGI come from the germline V gene. This CDR3 spans 13 amino acids. V was cut by 8 bases and J by 7 bases, with 12 bases left in between. In DNA, the CDR3 is TGTGCCAGCCGGGGCGGGGGCAATTCACCCCTCCACTTT. Encoded protein: CASRGGGNSPLHF.

The rearrangement uses TRBV7-2 and TRBJ2-7; TRBD2 agrees at 7 bases. CDR1 is SGHTA and CDR2 is FQGNSA in the germline V gene. V was clipped by 4 bases and J by 0 bases; unmatched bases: 9. The CDR3 spans 16 residues. CDR3 bases: TGTGCCAGCAGCTCCAGGAGCGGGACGAGCTCCTACGAGCAGTACTTC. Translated, it gives CASSSRSGTSSYEQYF.

The chain uses TRBV6-1 and TRBJ1-1; the match to TRBD1 covers 8 bases. CDR1 MNHNS and CDR2 SASEGT come from the germline V gene. V shed 5 bases and J 7 bases; nucleotides not matched to a gene: 12. The CDR3 runs 15 residues. The CDR3 DNA reads TGTGCCAGCAGTACCCTGGACAGGGCTCCCCTTGAAGCTTTCTTT. Protein: CASSTLDRAPLEAFF.

This rearrangement joins TRBV7-2 to TRBJ1-5, with 10 bases aligning to TRBD1. The CDR3 covers 14 residues. Germline loops: CDR1 SGHTA, CDR2 FQGNSA. V was clipped by 3 bases and J by 8 bases; unmatched bases: 4. The CDR3 is CASSLDRGNEPQHF. CDR3 sequence (DNA): TGTGCCAGCAGCTTGGACAGGGGGAATGAGCCCCAGCATTTT.

This chain uses TRBV5-1 with TRBJ1-2; possibly TRBD1 for D (6 bases). CDR3 length: 13 amino acids. Per the germline V gene, CDR1 is SGHRS and CDR2 is YFSETQ. Trimming left V 4 bases short and J 2 bases short, with 9 bases between. The CDR3 nucleotides are TGCGCCAGCAGCCCGACAGGAAACTATGGCTACACCTTC. Amino acid sequence: CASSPTGNYGYTF.

The genes are TRBV30 and TRBJ1-3; D is perhaps TRBD1 (6 bases). Germline V gene sequence: CDR1 GTSNPN, CDR2 SVGIG (reference sequence). The CDR3 totals 13 residues. Trimming took off 3 bases at V and 6 bases at J, with 12 bases between the two ends. CDR3 DNA: TGTGCCTGGAGCCTTAAGGGGGTAAACACCATATATTTT. Protein product: CAWSLKGVNTIYF.

The chain employs TRBV2 and TRBJ1-3; D possibly corresponds to TRBD1 (6 bases). CDR1 is SNHLY and CDR2 is FYNNEI in the germline V gene. V was shortened by 6 bases and J by 0 bases, with 21 bases between the two germline ends. The CDR3 is 18 residues long. Here the CDR3 reads CASSGPTPGQSSGNTIYF. CDR3 DNA: TGTGCCAGCAGCGGACCGACCCCGGGACAAAGCTCTGGAAACACCATATATTTT. The whole variable domain, remainder taken from reference TRBV2 and TRBJ1-3, is EPEVTQTPSHQVTQMGQEVILRCVPISNHLYFYWYRQILGQKVEFLVSFYNNEISEKSEIFDDQFSVERPDGSNFTLKIRSTKLEDSAMYFCASSGPTPGQSSGNTIYFGEGSWLTVV.

The genes are TRBV21-1 and TRBJ1-5; the D segment call TRBD1 is taken from the table without a DNA check. TRBV21-1 is reported as a pseudogene. The length of the CDR3 is 13 residues. DNA for the CDR3: TGTGCCAGCAGGATAGGGGGTAATCAGCCCCAGCATTTT. It specifies CASRIGGNQPQHF.

This chain joins TRBV4-1 and TRBJ2-5; possible D gene TRBD2, 5 bases. V was trimmed by 5 bases and J by 5 bases, leaving 12 bases between them. CDR3 length: 13 amino acids. Germline CDR1 and CDR2: MGHRA and YSYEKL. This CDR3 is CASSGLKKETQYF. The CDR3 coding sequence is TGCGCCAGCAGCGGACTGAAGAAGGAGACCCAGTACTTC.

The rearrangement links TRBV19 to TRBJ2-7; TRBD2 matches 16 bases. V dropped 2 bases and J dropped 2; count of bases not matched to a gene: 12. The germline gives CDR1 LNHDA, CDR2 SQIVND (reference sequence). This CDR3 is 20 amino acids long. The CDR3 DNA follows: TGTGCCAGTAGTATACAAGCCTTGGGACTAGCGGGGGGGCTACCCTACGAGCAGTACTTC. Translation: CASSIQALGLAGGLPYEQYF.

V and J are TRBV11-1 and TRBJ2-1; D is unresolved. This CDR3 has 14 residues. The V and J ends lost 0 bases and 5 bases respectively, with 8 bases between them. The germline gives CDR1 SGHAT, CDR2 FQDESV (reference sequence). The CDR3 bases are TGTGCCAGCAGCTTAGCGGTCGGAGACAATGAGCAGTTCTTC. Protein product: CASSLAVGDNEQFF.

This chain uses TRBV4-1 with TRBJ2-3, with 13 bases matching TRBD2. J was trimmed by 5 bases and V by 0 bases; bases with no gene match: 5. CDR1 MGHRA and CDR2 YSYEKL come from the germline V gene. This CDR3 has 17 residues. Written as DNA, the CDR3 is TGCGCCAGCAGCCAAGAACTAGCGGGGGGGCTATTAGATACGCAGTATTTT. Encoded protein: CASSQELAGGLLDTQYF.

The chain joins TRBV6-5 to TRBJ1-5; D is uncertain. The ends were cut back, 2 bases at V and 7 bases at J, with 15 bases in the middle. The CDR3 length is 15 residues. Germline V lookup: CDR1 MNHEY, CDR2 SVGAGI. Written as DNA, the CDR3 is TGTGCCAGCAGTTACCGTGACGGTCCGGGGCAGCCCCAGCATTTT. Translation: CASSYRDGPGQPQHF.

The chain uses TRBV6-1 and TRBJ2-5; 7 nucleotides agree with TRBD2. The J segment lost 6 bases and the V segment lost 3 bases, leaving 13 bases of the junction unmatched. Per germline, CDR1 MNHNS and CDR2 SASEGT. The CDR3 sequence is 16 residues long. The CDR3 DNA reads TGTGCCAGCAGTGACACCGGGACTACTTACAAGAAGACCCAGTACTTC. Its translation: CASSDTGTTYKKTQYF.